This TCR beta chain stems from a study of long-term antiretroviral therapy in people with HIV. Looking at the study overall: Of all samples, the earliest predate the 2015 immediate-ART recommendation by about a decade.

CDR3 length: 19 residues. CDR1 is SEHNR, CDR2 FQNEAQ, per germline (reference sequence). The V end was cut by 2 bases, the J end by 5 bases, with 25 bases between. Study-level findings and limits: There were no data on ART adherence, viral resistance or therapy changes, a gap that limits inferences about post-ART repertoire changes. With ART, diversity went up but was still lower than in transplant donor controls.

Prior to DNA extraction, the samples held 1-10 million cryopreserved PBMC. A note on this clone: Its target is unknown.

The assay used was immunoSEQ (version v3.0), run at survey level. Libraries were prepared by immunoSEQ multiplex PCR; TCRdb keeps only in-frame clonotypes and omits some of them. The sample lists fewer than 30,000 clones, about 86% seen once, with 4.8% in the top ten. The sequence came from a woman in her twenties or thirties with HIV. The chain is built from TRBV7-9 and TRBJ1-5; possibly TRBD1 for D (6 bases). Sequenced material: unsorted PBMCs, taken 0.8 years after starting antiretroviral therapy. CDR3 DNA sequence: TGTGCCAGCAGCTTACGTGTCCGGGACACCATAATACGAGATCAGCCCCAGCATTTT. Encoded protein: CASSLRVRDTIIRDQPQHF.